Listed here is a single T cell receptor (beta chain). These data come from a study of blood T cell repertoires in COVID-19. TCRdb keeps only in-frame clones here, not all; method: immunoSEQ multiplex PCR. The sample lists 65,000 or so clones, around 75% seen once, with 25% in the top ten. The J segment lost 4 bases and the V segment lost 5 bases, leaving 10 bases of the junction unmatched. The CDR3 covers 16 residues. The V gene's germline CDR1 is SEHNR and CDR2 FQNEAQ (reference sequence). The clonotype originates from a human donor in a cohort sampled during active COVID-19. The rearrangement joins TRBV7-9 to TRBJ1-2; 10 bases match TRBD1. Sequenced sample: peripheral blood. CDR3 bases: TGTGCCAGCAGCCCGCGACAGGGGGCGGGGAGCTATGGCTACACCTTC. Its translation: CASSPRQGAGSYGYTF. Using reference TRBV7-9 and TRBJ1-2 for the parts outside the CDR3, the full variable domain is DTGVSQNPRHKITKRGQNVTFRCDPISEHNRLYWYRQTLGQGPEFLTYFQNEAQLEKSRLLSDRFSAERPKGSFSTLEIQRTEQGDSAMYLCASSPRQGAGSYGYTFGSGTRLTVV.